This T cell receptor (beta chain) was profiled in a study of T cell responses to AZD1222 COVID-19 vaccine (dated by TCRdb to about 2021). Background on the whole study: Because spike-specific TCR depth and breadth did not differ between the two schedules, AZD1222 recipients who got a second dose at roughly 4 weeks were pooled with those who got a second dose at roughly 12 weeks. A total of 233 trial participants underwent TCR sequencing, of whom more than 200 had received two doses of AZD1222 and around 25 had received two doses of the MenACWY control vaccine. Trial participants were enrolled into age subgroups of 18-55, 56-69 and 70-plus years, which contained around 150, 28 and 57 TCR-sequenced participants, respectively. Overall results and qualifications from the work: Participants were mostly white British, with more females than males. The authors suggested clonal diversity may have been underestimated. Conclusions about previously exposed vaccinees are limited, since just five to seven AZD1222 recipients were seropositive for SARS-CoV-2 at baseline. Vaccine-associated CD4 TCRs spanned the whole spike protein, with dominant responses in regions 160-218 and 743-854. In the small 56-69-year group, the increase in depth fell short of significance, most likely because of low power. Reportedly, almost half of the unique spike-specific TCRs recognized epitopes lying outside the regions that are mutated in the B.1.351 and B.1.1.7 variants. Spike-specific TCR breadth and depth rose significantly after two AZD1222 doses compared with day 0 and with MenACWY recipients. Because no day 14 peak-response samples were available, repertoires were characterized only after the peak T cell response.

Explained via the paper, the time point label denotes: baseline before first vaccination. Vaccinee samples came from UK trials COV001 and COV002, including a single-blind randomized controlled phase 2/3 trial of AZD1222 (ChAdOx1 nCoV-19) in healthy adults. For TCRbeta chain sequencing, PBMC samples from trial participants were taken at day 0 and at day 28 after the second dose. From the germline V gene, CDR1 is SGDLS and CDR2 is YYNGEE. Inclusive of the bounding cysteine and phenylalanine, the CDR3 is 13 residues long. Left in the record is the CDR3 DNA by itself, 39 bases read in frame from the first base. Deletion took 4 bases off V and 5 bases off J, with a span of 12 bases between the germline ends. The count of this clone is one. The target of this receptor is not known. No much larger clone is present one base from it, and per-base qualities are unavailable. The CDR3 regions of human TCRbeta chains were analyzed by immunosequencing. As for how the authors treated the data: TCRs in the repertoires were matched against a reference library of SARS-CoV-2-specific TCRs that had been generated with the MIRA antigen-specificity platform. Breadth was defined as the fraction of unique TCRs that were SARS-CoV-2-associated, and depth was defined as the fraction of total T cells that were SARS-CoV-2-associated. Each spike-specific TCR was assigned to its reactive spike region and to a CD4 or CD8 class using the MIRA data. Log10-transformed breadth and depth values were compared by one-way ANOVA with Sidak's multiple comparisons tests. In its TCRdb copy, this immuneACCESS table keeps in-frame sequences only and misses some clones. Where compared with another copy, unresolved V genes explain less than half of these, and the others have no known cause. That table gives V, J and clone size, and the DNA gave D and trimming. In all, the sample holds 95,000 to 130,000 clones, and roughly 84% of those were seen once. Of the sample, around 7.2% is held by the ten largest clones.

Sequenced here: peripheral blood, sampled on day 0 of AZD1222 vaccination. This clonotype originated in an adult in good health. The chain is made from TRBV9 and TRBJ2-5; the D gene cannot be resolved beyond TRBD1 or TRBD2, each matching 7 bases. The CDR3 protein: CASSQGGLETQYF. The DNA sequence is TGTGCCAGCAGCCAGGGGGGGTTGGAGACCCAGTACTTC.